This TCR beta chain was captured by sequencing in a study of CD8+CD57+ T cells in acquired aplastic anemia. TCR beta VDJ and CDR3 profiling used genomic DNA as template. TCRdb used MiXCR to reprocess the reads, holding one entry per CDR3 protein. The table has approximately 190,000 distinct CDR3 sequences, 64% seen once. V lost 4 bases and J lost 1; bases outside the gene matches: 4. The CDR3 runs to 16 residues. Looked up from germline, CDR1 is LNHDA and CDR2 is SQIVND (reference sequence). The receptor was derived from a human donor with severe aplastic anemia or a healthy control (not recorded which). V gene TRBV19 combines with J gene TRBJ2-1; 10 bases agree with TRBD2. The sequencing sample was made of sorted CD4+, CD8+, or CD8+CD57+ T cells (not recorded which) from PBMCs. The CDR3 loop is CASSTPAGGSYNEQFF. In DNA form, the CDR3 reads TGTGCCAGTAGTACTCCAGCGGGAGGGTCCTACAATGAGCAGTTCTTC.